This T cell receptor (beta chain) was profiled in a study of blood T cell repertoires in COVID-19. The repertoire was sequenced with immunoSEQ multiplex PCR; TCRdb's copy has only in-frame clones and lacks some. In the table there are 100,000 to 150,000 clones, 60% to 75% of which are singletons. Germline CDR1 reads SSHAT; CDR2 reads FNYEAQ (reference sequence). CDR3 length equals 14 residues. V lost 0 bases and J 5 bases, leaving 8 bases between the germline ends. The chain couples TRBV7-7 to TRBJ2-1; D is uncertain. This TCR was recovered from a woman in her sixties or seventies with acute or convalescent COVID-19. The material sequenced was peripheral blood. CDR3 region: CASSLAGSHNEQFF. The CDR3 DNA is TGTGCCAGCAGCTTAGCCGGGTCGCACAATGAGCAGTTCTTC.